The 19 T cell receptor beta chains below all came from one sample that was sequenced in a study of blood T cell repertoires in COVID-19. The protocol was immunoSEQ multiplex PCR, while the TCRdb copy is restricted to in-frame clones and leaves out a portion. This table has approximately 140,000 clones, roughly 90% appearing once. Sequencing was done on a sample of PBMCs or T cells enriched from blood (not recorded which). The receptors derive from a woman aged 40 to 49 who had been exposed to COVID-19.

This rearrangement joins TRBV6-5 to TRBJ2-1, with D maybe TRBD2 (5 bases). The CDR3 spans 15 residues. V was pared by 0 bases and J by 1 base, with 7 bases between. Per the germline V gene, CDR1 is MNHEY and CDR2 is SVGAGI. CDR3 bases: TGTGCCAGCAGTTACTCGACGGGGTCCTACAATGAGCAGTTCTTC. It codes for CASSYSTGSYNEQFF.

The chain links TRBV6-4 to TRBJ1-1; D unclear. The CDR3 is made up of 13 amino acids. Germline V gene lookup returns CDR1 MRHNA and CDR2 SNTAGT. The germline V and J ends were trimmed by 2 bases and 8 bases, with 12 bases remaining between them. CDR3 nucleotide sequence: TGTGCCAGCAGTGACCCCCTGACCAGGGAAGCTTTCTTT. Protein product: CASSDPLTREAFF.

The J gene is TRBJ1-5, the V gene TRBV27; 8 bases match TRBD1. The CDR3 consists of 14 residues. The V gene's germline CDR1 is MNHEY and CDR2 SMNVEV (reference sequence). V trimming: 4 bases; J trimming: 5 bases; junction bases outside the gene matches: 4. DNA for the CDR3: TGTGCCAGCAGTTCCAGGGGGCGCGATCAGCCCCAGCATTTT. Protein: CASSSRGRDQPQHF.

The table lists this clone with a count of one. The chain carries TRBV5-1 and TRBJ1-1, with D possibly being TRBD1 (6 bases). Germline V gives CDR1 SGHRS, CDR2 YFSETQ. Trimming stripped 2 bases from V and 8 bases from J, with 7 bases between. CDR3 length: 11 residues. The CDR3 DNA sequence: TGCGCCAGCAGCTTTGGGACAGAAGCTTTCTTT. This encodes CASSFGTEAFF.

The J gene is TRBJ2-3, the V gene TRBV5-5; D is undetermined. The germline V gene encodes CDR1 SGHKS and CDR2 YYEKEE (reference sequence). The CDR3 runs to 16 residues. Deletions cut 0 bases from V and 1 base from J, with 12 bases between. The CDR3 DNA sequence: TGTGCCAGCAGCTTGGACCAGCGCCGGGGCACAGATACGCAGTATTTT. Amino acids: CASSLDQRRGTDTQYF.

CDR3 bases: TGTGCCAGCAGCTTAGACAGGGGACTCTATAGCAATCAGCCCCAGCATTTT. Translation gives CASSLDRGLYSNQPQHF. The rearrangement links TRBV7-9 to TRBJ1-5; 7 nucleotides line up with TRBD1. V trimming: 1 base; J trimming: 0 bases; junction bases outside the gene matches: 6. The germline CDR1 and CDR2 sequences are SEHNR and FQNEAQ (reference sequence). The CDR3 sequence is 17 residues long.

This clone was detected once. V and J are TRBV7-6 and TRBJ2-1; 10 bases are shared with TRBD2. V trimming: 6 bases; J trimming: 7 bases; junction bases outside the gene matches: 9. The CDR3 is made up of 15 amino acids. Germline V gene data show CDR1 as SGHVS and CDR2 as FNYEAQ. The CDR3 DNA reads as TGTGCCAGCAGGGACTTCCTAGCGGGAGCAAATGAGCAGTTCTTC. Protein sequence: CASRDFLAGANEQFF.

The table lists this clone with a few counts. The chain combines TRBV5-5 with TRBJ1-3, with TRBD1 matching over 10 bases. Looked up from germline, CDR1 is SGHKS and CDR2 is YYEKEE (reference sequence). V lost 5 bases and J lost 2; bases outside the gene matches: 4. The CDR3 has 15 residues. In DNA form, the CDR3 reads TGTGCCAGCAGATTTGGGACAGGGGCTGGAAACACCATATATTTT. It yields the protein CASRFGTGAGNTIYF.

The chain links TRBV28 to TRBJ2-7; D is perhaps TRBD1 (6 bases). CDR3 length: 12 residues. Looked up from germline, CDR1 is MDHEN and CDR2 is SYDVKM. V lost 10 bases, J lost 3 bases, and 13 bases lay in between. Written as DNA, the CDR3 is TGTGCCATCGGCCAGGGGTTCTACGAGCAGTACTTC. This sequence encodes CAIGQGFYEQYF.

V is TRBV28 and J is TRBJ1-6; a weak D match, TRBD1 (6 bases). V lost 3 bases, J lost 10 bases, and 16 bases lay in between. Germline CDR1 reads MDHEN; CDR2 reads SYDVKM. This CDR3 contains 15 residues. The CDR3 bases are TGTGCCAGCAGTTTGAGGGCAGGGGTAAGGTCACCCCTCCACTTT. Translation gives CASSLRAGVRSPLHF.

This chain connects TRBV9 to TRBJ2-2, with D perhaps TRBD1 (5 bases). The V gene's germline CDR1 is SGDLS and CDR2 YYNGEE. V was cut by 0 bases and J by 11 bases, with 14 bases left in between. The CDR3 is 14 amino acids. Here the CDR3 reads CASSVATDRSELFF. DNA of the CDR3: TGTGCCAGCAGCGTAGCTACTGACAGAAGCGAGCTGTTTTTT.

V usage is TRBV25-1 and J usage is TRBJ1-5, with TRBD1 matching 7 bases. V was clipped by 4 bases and J by 0 bases; unmatched bases: 3. The CDR3 runs to 15 residues. Germline CDR1 reads MGHDK; CDR2 reads SYGVNS. The CDR3 loop is CASSAGQHSNQPQHF. The CDR3 DNA reads as TGTGCCAGCAGTGCGGGACAGCATAGCAATCAGCCCCAGCATTTT.

The genes are TRBV7-8 and TRBJ2-7; TRBD1 is a possible D gene (5 bases). Trimming left V 1 base short and J 4 bases short, with 11 bases between. CDR3 length: 14 residues. Germline V CDR1 and CDR2: SGHVS, FQNEAQ. The DNA for the CDR3 is TGTGCCAGCAGCTTAGTTTCAGGGTCGTACGAGCAGTACTTC. This codes for CASSLVSGSYEQYF.

The chain links TRBV6-4 to TRBJ2-1; 8 bases map to TRBD2. The CDR3 runs 18 residues. Germline lookup yields CDR1 MRHNA and CDR2 SNTAGT. J was trimmed by 5 bases and V by 3 bases; bases with no gene match: 15. CDR3 in DNA: TGTGCCAGCAGTGAAAACCCCACTTTAGCGGGGAAAGACAATGAGCAGTTCTTC. Its protein product is CASSENPTLAGKDNEQFF.

The chain links TRBV12-5 to TRBJ2-1, with 7 nucleotides matching TRBD1. The J segment lost 3 bases and the V segment lost 1 base, leaving 0 bases of the junction unmatched. The germline CDR1 and CDR2 sequences are LGHNT and FRNRAP. This CDR3 is built from 14 residues. The CDR3 reads CASGLGDSYNEQFF. CDR3 in DNA: TGTGCTAGTGGTTTGGGGGACAGCTACAATGAGCAGTTCTTC.

J is TRBJ1-3 and V is TRBV27; D call uncertain. Germline V gene data show CDR1 as MNHEY and CDR2 as SMNVEV (reference sequence). V gave up 6 bases and J gave up 2 bases, with 14 bases separating them. The CDR3 spans 15 residues. The CDR3 DNA reads TGTGCCAGCAGCCCGCACCCCCCAGCTGGAAACACCATATATTTT. It yields the protein CASSPHPPAGNTIYF.

This chain uses TRBV7-3 with TRBJ2-3; TRBD2 aligns across 10 bases. CDR1 is SGHTA and CDR2 is FQGTGA in the germline V gene. The CDR3 totals 15 residues. The V gene end was trimmed by 4 bases and the J gene end by 6 bases; junction bases not matched to a gene: 7. The CDR3 region is CASSSQRGGHDTQYF. The CDR3 DNA reads as TGTGCCAGCAGCTCGCAGCGGGGGGGCCACGATACGCAGTATTTT.

This chain links TRBV19 with TRBJ1-2; 9 positions agree with TRBD1. The CDR3 has 14 amino acids. V shed 7 bases and J 4 bases; nucleotides not matched to a gene: 7. The germline V gene has CDR1 LNHDA and CDR2 SQIVND (reference sequence). CDR3 amino acids: CASTNRGPGYGYTF. The DNA for the CDR3 is TGTGCCAGTACAAACAGGGGGCCGGGCTATGGCTACACCTTC.

The gene calls are TRBV11-2 and TRBJ2-1; 10 bases agree with TRBD2. This CDR3 has 14 residues. The V segment lost 3 bases and the J segment 6 bases; nucleotides outside the gene matches: 2. From germline, CDR1 is SGHAT and CDR2 FQNNGV. CDR3 sequence: CASSLRTSGNEQFF. CDR3 coding DNA: TGTGCCAGCAGCTTGCGGACTAGCGGCAATGAGCAGTTCTTC.